This T cell receptor (beta chain) was documented in a study of glioma-infiltrating T cells after dendritic cell vaccination. TCRB CDR3 was amplified from 2 ug genomic DNA or less. TCRdb's table, derived via immunoSEQ multiplex PCR, lists solely in-frame clones and lacks some. The data show under 100,000 clones, more than 70% seen once. A remark on this clone: As yet, its antigen is unknown.

General study findings and limits: Only a small number of patients had complete blood and tumor samples.

The CDR3 loop spans 15 amino acids. The germline gives CDR1 SGHVS, CDR2 FNYEAQ. J was trimmed by 0 bases and V by 2 bases; bases with no gene match: 4. Only patients with spare fresh-frozen tumor and over two years of follow-up were included. Isocitrate dehydrogenase mutation was absent in all glioblastoma patients. The chain combines TRBV7-6 with TRBJ2-7; 7 positions match TRBD1. The sample in question was blood, obtained before dendritic cell vaccination. The TCR sequence derives from a human donor with glioblastoma. The CDR3 sequence: CASSLRWDSSYEQYF. The CDR3 bases are TGTGCCAGCAGCTTACGCTGGGACAGCTCCTACGAGCAGTACTTC.